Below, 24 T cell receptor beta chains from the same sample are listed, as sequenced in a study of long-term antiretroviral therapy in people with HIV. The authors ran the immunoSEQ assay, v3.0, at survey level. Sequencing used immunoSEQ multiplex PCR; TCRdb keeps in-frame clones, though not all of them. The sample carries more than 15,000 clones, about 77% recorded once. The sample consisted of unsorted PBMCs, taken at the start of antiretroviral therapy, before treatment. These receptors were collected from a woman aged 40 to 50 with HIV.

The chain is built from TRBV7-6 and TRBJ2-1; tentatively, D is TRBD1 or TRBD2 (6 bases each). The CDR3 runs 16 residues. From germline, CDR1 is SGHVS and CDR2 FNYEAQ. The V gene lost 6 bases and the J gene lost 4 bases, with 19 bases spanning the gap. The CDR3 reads CASSRGTGQPYNEQFF. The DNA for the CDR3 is TGTGCCAGCAGTCGGGGGACTGGACAGCCGTACAATGAGCAGTTCTTC.

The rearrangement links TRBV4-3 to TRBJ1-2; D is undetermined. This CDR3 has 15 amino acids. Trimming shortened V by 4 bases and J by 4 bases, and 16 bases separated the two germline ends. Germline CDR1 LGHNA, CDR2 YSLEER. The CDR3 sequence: CASSPHSRAPYGYTF. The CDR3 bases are TGCGCCAGCAGCCCACATTCTAGGGCCCCCTATGGCTACACCTTC.

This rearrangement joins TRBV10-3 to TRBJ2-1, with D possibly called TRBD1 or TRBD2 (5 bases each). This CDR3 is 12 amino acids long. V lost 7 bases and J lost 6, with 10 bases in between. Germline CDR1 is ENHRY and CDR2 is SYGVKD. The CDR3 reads CAIMGVSNEQFF. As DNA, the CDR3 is TGTGCCATCATGGGGGTAAGCAATGAGCAGTTCTTC.

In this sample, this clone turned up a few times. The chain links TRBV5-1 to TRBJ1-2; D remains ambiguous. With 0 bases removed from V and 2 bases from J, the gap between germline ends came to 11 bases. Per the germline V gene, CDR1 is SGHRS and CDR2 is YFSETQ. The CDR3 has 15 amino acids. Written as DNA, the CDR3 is TGCGCCAGCAGCTTGGAATGGGAAGCAAACTATGGCTACACCTTC. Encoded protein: CASSLEWEANYGYTF.

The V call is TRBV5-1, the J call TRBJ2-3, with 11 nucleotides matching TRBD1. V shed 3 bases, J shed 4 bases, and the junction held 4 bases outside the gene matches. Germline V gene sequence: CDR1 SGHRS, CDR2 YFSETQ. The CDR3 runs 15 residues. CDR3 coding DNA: TGCGCCAGCAGCTCGGGACAGGGGGTGGCAGATACGCAGTATTTT. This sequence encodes CASSSGQGVADTQYF.

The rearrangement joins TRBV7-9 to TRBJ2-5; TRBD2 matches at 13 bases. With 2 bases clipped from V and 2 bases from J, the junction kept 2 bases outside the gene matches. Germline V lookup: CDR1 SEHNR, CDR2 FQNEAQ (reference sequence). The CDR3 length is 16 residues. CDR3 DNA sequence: TGTGCCAGCAGCTTAACGACTAGCGGGGGGCAAGAGACCCAGTACTTC. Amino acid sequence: CASSLTTSGGQETQYF.

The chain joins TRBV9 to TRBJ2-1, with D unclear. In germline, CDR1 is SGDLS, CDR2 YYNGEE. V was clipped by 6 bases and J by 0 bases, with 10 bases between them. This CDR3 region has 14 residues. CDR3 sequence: CASNTMGSYNEQFF. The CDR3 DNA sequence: TGTGCCAGCAACACTATGGGCTCCTACAATGAGCAGTTCTTC.

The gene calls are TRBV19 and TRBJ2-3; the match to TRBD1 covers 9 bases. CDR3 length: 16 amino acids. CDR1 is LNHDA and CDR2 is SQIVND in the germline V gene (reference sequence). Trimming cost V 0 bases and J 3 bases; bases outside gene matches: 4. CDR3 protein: CASSIERTGVTDTQYF. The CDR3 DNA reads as TGTGCCAGTAGTATAGAGCGGACAGGGGTTACAGATACGCAGTATTTT.

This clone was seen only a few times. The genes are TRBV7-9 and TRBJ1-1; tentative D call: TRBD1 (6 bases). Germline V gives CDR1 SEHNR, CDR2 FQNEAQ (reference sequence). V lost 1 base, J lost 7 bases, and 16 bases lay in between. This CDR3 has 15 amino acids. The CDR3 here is CASSLDRGLGGEAFF. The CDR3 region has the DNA TGTGCCAGCAGCTTAGACCGGGGGCTTGGGGGTGAAGCTTTCTTT.

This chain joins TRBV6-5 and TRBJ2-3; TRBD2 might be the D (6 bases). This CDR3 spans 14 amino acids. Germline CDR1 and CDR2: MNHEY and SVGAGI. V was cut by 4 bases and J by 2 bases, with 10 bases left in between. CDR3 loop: CASSLGGYTDTQYF. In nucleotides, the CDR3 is TGTGCCAGCAGTTTGGGGGGATACACAGATACGCAGTATTTT.

The CDR3 sequence is CASSRGTSGGFPPSEQYF. In nucleotides, the CDR3 is TGTGCCAGCAGCCGCGGGACTAGCGGGGGGTTTCCACCCAGCGAGCAGTACTTC. The chain combines TRBV5-4 with TRBJ2-7; 15 bases align to TRBD2. The ends lost 4 bases at V and 6 bases at J; junction bases unmatched: 14. This CDR3 comprises 18 residues. CDR1 is SGHNT and CDR2 is YYREEE in the germline V gene (reference sequence).

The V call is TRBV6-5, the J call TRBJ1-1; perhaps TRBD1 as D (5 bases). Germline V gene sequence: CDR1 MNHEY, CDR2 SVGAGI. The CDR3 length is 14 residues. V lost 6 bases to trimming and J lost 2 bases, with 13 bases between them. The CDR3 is CASRGIGGNTEAFF. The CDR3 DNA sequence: TGTGCCAGCAGAGGAATCGGGGGAAACACTGAAGCTTTCTTT.

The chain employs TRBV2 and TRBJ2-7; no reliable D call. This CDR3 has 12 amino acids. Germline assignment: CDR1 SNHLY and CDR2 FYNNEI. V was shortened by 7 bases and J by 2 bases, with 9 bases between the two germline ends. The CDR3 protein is CASNSVTYEQYF. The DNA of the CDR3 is TGTGCCAGCAATTCCGTAACCTACGAGCAGTACTTC.

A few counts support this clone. The CDR3 region is CASSPLGWGGPPEQYF. For the CDR3, the DNA is TGTGCCAGCAGTCCCCTGGGTTGGGGGGGGCCGCCCGAGCAGTACTTC. The V call is TRBV27, the J call TRBJ2-7, with TRBD2 as a possible D gene (7 bases). Germline V CDR1 and CDR2: MNHEY, SMNVEV (reference sequence). The CDR3 is 16 amino acids. V dropped 5 bases and J dropped 6 bases, with 23 bases sitting between them.

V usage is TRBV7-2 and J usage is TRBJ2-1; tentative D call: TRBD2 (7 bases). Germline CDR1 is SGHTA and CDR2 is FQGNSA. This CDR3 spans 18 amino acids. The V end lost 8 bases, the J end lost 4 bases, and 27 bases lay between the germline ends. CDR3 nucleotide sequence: TGTGCCAGCTCCCTGTACCTCAACACGGGGGGCGTTTACAATGAGCAGTTCTTC. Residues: CASSLYLNTGGVYNEQFF.

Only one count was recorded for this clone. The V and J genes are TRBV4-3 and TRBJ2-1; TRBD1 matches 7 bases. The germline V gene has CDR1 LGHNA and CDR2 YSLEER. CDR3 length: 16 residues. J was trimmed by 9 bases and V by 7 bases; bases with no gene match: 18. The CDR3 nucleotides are TGCGCCAGCACCGGTCAGCTCGGGACAGTTCCTTCTGAGCAGTTCTTC. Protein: CASTGQLGTVPSEQFF.

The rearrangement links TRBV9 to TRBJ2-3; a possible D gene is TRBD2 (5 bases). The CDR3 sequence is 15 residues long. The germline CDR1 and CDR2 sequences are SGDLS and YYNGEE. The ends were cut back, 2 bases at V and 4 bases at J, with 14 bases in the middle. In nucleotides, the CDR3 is TGTGCCAGCAGCGTGGGGAGTAACTCCGCAGATACGCAGTATTTT. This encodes CASSVGSNSADTQYF.

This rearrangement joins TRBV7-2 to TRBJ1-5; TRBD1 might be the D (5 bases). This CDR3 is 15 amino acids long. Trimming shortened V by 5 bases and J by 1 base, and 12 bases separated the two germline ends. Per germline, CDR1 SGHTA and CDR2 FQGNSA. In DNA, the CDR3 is TGTGCCAGCAGCGCGGCGGGACTGAGCAATCAGCCCCAGCATTTT. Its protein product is CASSAAGLSNQPQHF.

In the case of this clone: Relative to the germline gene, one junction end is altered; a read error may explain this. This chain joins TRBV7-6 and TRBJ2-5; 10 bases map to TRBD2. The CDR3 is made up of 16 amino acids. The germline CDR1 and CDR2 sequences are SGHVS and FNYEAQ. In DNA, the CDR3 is TGTGCCAGCAGCCTAGCGGGGGCAGGTGACCAAGAGACCCAGTACTTC. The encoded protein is CASSLAGAGDQETQYF.

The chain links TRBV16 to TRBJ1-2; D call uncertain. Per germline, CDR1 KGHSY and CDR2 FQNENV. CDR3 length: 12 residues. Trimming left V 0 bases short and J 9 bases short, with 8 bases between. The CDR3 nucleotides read TGTGCCAGCAGCCAATCGACTCACAGCTACACCTTC. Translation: CASSQSTHSYTF.

The CDR3 DNA is TGTGCCAGCTCACCAGACCTAGCCGCAAGGACGGGGTACTACGAGCAGTACTTC. Protein: CASSPDLAARTGYYEQYF. V usage is TRBV18 and J usage is TRBJ2-7, with D perhaps matching TRBD2 (5 bases). This CDR3 is 18 amino acids long. CDR1 is KGHSH and CDR2 is LQKENI in the germline V gene. Trimming shortened V by 2 bases and J by 3 bases, and 23 bases separated the two germline ends.

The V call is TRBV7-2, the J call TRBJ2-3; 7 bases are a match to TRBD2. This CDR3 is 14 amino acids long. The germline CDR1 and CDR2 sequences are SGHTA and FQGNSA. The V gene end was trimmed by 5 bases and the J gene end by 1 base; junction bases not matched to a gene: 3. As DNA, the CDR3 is TGTGCCAGCAGCCGACTAGCTGGCACAGATACGCAGTATTTT. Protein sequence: CASSRLAGTDTQYF. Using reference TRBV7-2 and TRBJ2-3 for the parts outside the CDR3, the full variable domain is GAGVSQSPSNKVTEKGKDVELRCDPISGHTALYWYRQSLGQGLEFLIYFQGNSAPDKSGLPSDRFSAERTGGSVSTLTIQRTQQEDSAVYLCASSRLAGTDTQYFGPGTRLTVL.

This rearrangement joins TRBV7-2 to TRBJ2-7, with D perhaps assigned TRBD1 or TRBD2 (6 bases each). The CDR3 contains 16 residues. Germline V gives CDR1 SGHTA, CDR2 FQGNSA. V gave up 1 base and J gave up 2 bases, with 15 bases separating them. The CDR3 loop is CASSLGPGATAYEQYF. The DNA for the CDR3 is TGTGCCAGCAGCTTAGGTCCGGGGGCGACCGCCTACGAGCAGTACTTC.

In DNA form, the CDR3 reads TGCGCCAGCAGCCAATTCATTTACACTGAAGCTTTCTTT. Residues: CASSQFIYTEAFF. The V gene is TRBV4-1, the J gene TRBJ1-1; D is unclear. The V and J ends lost 2 bases and 3 bases respectively, with 7 bases between them. CDR1 is MGHRA and CDR2 is YSYEKL in the germline V gene. The CDR3 runs to 13 residues.